The 8 T cell receptor beta chains reported below all come from one sample, sequenced in a study of blood T cell repertoires in COVID-19 (TCRdb year 2020). The library was obtained by the immunoSEQ multiplex PCR assay. As stored in TCRdb, this immuneACCESS dataset retains in-frame rearrangements with V and J assigned. A fraction of the clones does not appear; measured against another copy, unresolved V genes explain less than half of the discrepancy, and the remainder lacks a known reason. Here the sample has 200,000 to 250,000 clones; about nine tenths occur a single time. The ten largest account for about 6.3% of the sample. The specimen was peripheral blood. The receptors come from a man in his sixties who had recovered from COVID-19.

The chain couples TRBV9 to TRBJ2-5; 7 positions agree with TRBD2. The CDR3 contains 15 residues. The germline V gene encodes CDR1 SGDLS and CDR2 YYNGEE. The V gene end was trimmed by 9 bases and the J gene end by 5 bases; junction bases not matched to a gene: 16. CDR3 region: CATPKGRERGETQYF. The CDR3, as DNA: TGTGCCACCCCCAAGGGGCGGGAGAGGGGCGAGACCCAGTACTTC.

The CDR3 is CASSFYGYNEKLFF. DNA of the CDR3: TGTGCCAGCAGCTTTTACGGGTATAATGAAAAACTGTTTTTT. This rearrangement joins TRBV5-5 to TRBJ1-4, with no clear D. Germline lookup yields CDR1 SGHKS and CDR2 YYEKEE (reference sequence). The CDR3 consists of 14 residues. Trimming removed 2 bases at V and 4 bases at J, with 9 bases between.

This sequence joins TRBV9 and TRBJ2-3; 10 nucleotides align to TRBD2. V shed 0 bases and J 4 bases; nucleotides not matched to a gene: 5. CDR1 and CDR2 (germline): SGDLS, YYNGEE. The CDR3 contains 16 residues. The CDR3 sequence is CASSVGLAGDSDTQYF. The CDR3 DNA follows: TGTGCCAGCAGCGTAGGCCTAGCGGGAGACTCAGATACGCAGTATTTT.

This clone was counted between two and nine times. The rearrangement joins TRBV18 to TRBJ2-7; 8 bases match TRBD1. The CDR3 is 14 residues long. The germline CDR1 and CDR2 sequences are KGHSH and LQKENI. The V and J ends lost 6 bases and 3 bases, in that order; junction bases with no gene match: 7. The CDR3 sequence is CASSQQGGGYEQYF. The CDR3 bases are TGTGCCAGCTCTCAACAGGGGGGTGGCTACGAGCAGTACTTC.

This chain connects TRBV5-4 to TRBJ1-5; D is ambiguous. In germline, CDR1 is SGHNT, CDR2 YYREEE (reference sequence). V shed 2 bases and J shed 5 bases, with 26 bases lying between them. This CDR3 has 19 residues. CDR3 loop: CASSFVAGVIGFSDQPQHF. CDR3 bases: TGTGCCAGCAGCTTCGTCGCCGGGGTCATAGGTTTTTCGGATCAGCCCCAGCATTTT.

V is TRBV3-1 (or the pseudogene TRBV3-2) and J is TRBJ2-7; 9 bases match TRBD1. V trimming: 4 bases; J trimming: 2 bases; junction bases outside the gene matches: 6. Looked up from germline, CDR1 is LGHDT and CDR2 is YNNKEL (reference sequence). The CDR3 spans 15 residues. The CDR3 here is CASSPTGGKTYEQYF. In nucleotides, the CDR3 is TGTGCCAGCAGCCCGACAGGGGGAAAGACCTACGAGCAGTACTTC.

This clone was observed once. The CDR3 loop is CASSPPMGGSYNSPLHF. In DNA form, the CDR3 reads TGTGCCAGCAGCCCCCCAATGGGGGGGAGCTATAATTCACCCCTCCACTTT. The chain recombines TRBV7-2 with TRBJ1-6, with D maybe TRBD1 (5 bases). The CDR3 totals 17 residues. Germline lookup yields CDR1 SGHTA and CDR2 FQGNSA. Between the trimmed V and J ends, which lost 5 bases and 3 bases, there was a span of 17 bases.

V usage is TRBV15 and J usage is TRBJ2-5; TRBD1 matches 8 bases. The CDR3 has 16 residues. Trimming took 1 base from V and 5 from J; bases not matched to a gene: 9. Germline-derived CDR1 and CDR2 are LNHNV and YYDKDF (reference sequence). CDR3 protein: CATSRAVQGAGETQYF. CDR3 nucleotides: TGTGCCACCAGCAGAGCGGTGCAGGGGGCAGGGGAGACCCAGTACTTC.